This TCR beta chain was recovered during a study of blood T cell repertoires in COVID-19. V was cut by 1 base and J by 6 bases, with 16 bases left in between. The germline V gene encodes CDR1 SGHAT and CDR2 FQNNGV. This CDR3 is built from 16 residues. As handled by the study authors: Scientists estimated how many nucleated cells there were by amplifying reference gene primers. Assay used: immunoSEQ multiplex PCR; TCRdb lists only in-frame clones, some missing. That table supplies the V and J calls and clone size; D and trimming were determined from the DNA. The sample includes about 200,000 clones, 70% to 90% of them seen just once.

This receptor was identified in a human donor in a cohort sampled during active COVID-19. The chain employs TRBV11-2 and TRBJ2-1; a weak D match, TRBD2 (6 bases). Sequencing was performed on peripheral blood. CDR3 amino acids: CASSLAPGLMGNEQFF. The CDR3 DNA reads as TGTGCCAGCAGCTTAGCCCCGGGACTCATGGGCAATGAGCAGTTCTTC.